These 2 T cell receptor beta chains were all obtained from the same sample, sequenced in a study of shared clonotypes between healthy human individuals. The table came from immunoSEQ multiplex PCR; TCRdb's copy has only in-frame clones and leaves some out. The sample carries roughly 2.1 million clones, just over 90% recorded once. Naive CD8 cells were CD45RO-negative, positively selected for CCR7, excluding terminally differentiated effector memory CD45RA+ cells. Material for sequencing was naive CD8+ T cells from PBMCs. The source is a man between 18 and 35 years old in good health. Some clones in this sample may be carry-over from other donors' samples.

The chain employs TRBV28 and TRBJ2-7; either TRBD1 or TRBD2 may supply D (5 bases each). This CDR3 has 16 residues. Deletions cut 8 bases from V and 0 bases from J, with 20 bases between. The germline gives CDR1 MDHEN, CDR2 SYDVKM. Here the CDR3 reads CASGHFPGTASYEQYF. In nucleotides, the CDR3 is TGTGCCAGCGGCCATTTCCCTGGGACGGCCTCCTACGAGCAGTACTTC.

The V and J genes are TRBV11-2 and TRBJ2-7; 8 bases are a match to TRBD1. CDR1 and CDR2 (germline): SGHAT, FQNNGV. The V segment lost 3 bases and the J segment 0 bases; nucleotides outside the gene matches: 4. CDR3 length: 15 amino acids. The DNA for the CDR3 is TGTGCCAGCAGCTTTGGGACAGGACTCTCCTACGAGCAGTACTTC. Protein sequence: CASSFGTGLSYEQYF.